The clone carrying this T cell receptor beta chain was found many times. The antigen remains unidentified. V gave up 5 bases and J gave up 0 bases; unmatched junction bases: 3. Germline V gives CDR1 DFQATT, CDR2 SNEGSKA (reference sequence). CDR3 length: 14 amino acids. These data come from a study of metastatic and nonmetastatic thyroid tumors. Background on the study: Repertoires from malignant and benign thyroid patients were compared across blood and tumor or nodule tissue. Overall study results and limits: When malignant thyroid tumors were compared with benign nodules, TCR beta diversity was reportedly significantly higher in the malignant tumors. This held in both blood and tumor samples.

In the source study's methods: The authors used CDR3 differences across clinicopathological groups to build a distant-metastasis classifier for papillary thyroid cancer. TCRdb re-clonotyped the PCR reads through MiXCR. In this record, the V and J calls reflect TCRdb's handling and not the investigators' own analysis. The table records tens of thousands of clones, 15% to 18% of them present only once. Before thyroid surgery, none of the patients had received any treatment. This TCR was recovered from a female donor with papillary thyroid cancer or a benign thyroid nodule (not recorded which). Some clones in this sample may be carry-over from other donors' samples. The rearrangement joins TRBV20-1 to TRBJ2-7, with TRBD2 matching over 11 bases. The sample consisted of blood. As DNA, the CDR3 is TGCAGTGCTTTAGCGGGAGGGCCCTCCTACGAGCAGTACTTC. Its protein product is CSALAGGPSYEQYF.